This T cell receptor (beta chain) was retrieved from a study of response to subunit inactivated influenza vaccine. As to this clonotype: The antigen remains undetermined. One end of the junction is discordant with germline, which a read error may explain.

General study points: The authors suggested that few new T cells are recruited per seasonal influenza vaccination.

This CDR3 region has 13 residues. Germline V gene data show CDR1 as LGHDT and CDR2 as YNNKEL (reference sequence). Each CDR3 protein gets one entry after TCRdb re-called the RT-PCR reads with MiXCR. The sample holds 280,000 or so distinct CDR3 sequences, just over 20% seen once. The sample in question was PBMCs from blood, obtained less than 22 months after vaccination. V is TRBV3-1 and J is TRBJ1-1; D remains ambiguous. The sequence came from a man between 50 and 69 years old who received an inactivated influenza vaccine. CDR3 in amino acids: CASSQRESVEAYF. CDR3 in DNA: TGTGCCAGCAGCCAAAGAGAATCAGTTGAAGCTTACTTT.